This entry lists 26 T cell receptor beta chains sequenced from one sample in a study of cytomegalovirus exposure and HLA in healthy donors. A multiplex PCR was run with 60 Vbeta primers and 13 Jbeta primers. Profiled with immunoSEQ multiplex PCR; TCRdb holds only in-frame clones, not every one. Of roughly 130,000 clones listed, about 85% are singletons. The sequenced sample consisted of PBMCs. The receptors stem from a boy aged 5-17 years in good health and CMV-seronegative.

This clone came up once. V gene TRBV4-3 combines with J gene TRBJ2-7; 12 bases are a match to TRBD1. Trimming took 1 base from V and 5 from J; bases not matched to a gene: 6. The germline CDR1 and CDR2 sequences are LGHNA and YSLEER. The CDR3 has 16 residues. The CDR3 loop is CASSQGIGTGGHEQYF. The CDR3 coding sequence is TGCGCCAGCAGCCAAGGAATAGGGACAGGGGGCCACGAGCAGTACTTC.

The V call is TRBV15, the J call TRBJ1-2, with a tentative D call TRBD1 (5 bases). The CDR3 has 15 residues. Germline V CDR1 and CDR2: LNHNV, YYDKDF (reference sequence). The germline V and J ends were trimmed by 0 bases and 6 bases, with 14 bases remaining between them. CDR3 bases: TGTGCCACCAGCAGAGATCTTCAGGGAAGGAATGGCTACACCTTC. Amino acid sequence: CATSRDLQGRNGYTF.

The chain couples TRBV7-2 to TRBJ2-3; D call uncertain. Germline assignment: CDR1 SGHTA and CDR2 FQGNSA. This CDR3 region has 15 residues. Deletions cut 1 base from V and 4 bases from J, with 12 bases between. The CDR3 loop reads CASSLVSGRADTQYF. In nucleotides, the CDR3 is TGTGCCAGCAGCTTAGTCTCCGGTCGGGCAGATACGCAGTATTTT.

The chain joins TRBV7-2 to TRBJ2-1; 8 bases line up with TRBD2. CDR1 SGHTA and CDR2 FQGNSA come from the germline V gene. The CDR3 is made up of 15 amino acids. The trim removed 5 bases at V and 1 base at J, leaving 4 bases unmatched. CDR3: CASSPGGGSYNEQFF. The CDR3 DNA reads TGTGCCAGCAGCCCGGGAGGGGGTTCCTACAATGAGCAGTTCTTC.

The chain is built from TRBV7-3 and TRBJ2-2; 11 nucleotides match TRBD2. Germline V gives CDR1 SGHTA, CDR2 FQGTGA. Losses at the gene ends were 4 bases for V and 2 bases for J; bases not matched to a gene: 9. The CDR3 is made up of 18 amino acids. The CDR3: CASSSGLAGGPNTGELFF. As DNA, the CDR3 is TGTGCCAGCAGCTCGGGTCTAGCGGGGGGCCCAAACACCGGGGAGCTGTTTTTT.

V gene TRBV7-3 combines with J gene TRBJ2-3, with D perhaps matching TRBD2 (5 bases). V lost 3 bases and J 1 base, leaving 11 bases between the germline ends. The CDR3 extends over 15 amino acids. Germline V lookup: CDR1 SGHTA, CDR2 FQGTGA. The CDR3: CASSFGSARTDTQYF. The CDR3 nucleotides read TGTGCCAGCAGCTTCGGTAGCGCCCGCACAGATACGCAGTATTTT.

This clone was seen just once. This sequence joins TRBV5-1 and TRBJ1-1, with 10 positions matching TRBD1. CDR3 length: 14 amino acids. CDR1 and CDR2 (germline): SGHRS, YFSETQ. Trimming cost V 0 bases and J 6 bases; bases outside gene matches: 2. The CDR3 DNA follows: TGCGCCAGCAGCTTGGGACAGGGGGCCGCTGAAGCTTTCTTT. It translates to CASSLGQGAAEAFF. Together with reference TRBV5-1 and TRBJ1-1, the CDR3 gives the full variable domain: KAGVTQTPRYLIKTRGQQVTLSCSPISGHRSVSWYQQTPGQGLQFLFEYFSETQRNKGNFPGRFSGRQFSNSRSEMNVSTLELGDSALYLCASSLGQGAAEAFFGQGTRLTVV.

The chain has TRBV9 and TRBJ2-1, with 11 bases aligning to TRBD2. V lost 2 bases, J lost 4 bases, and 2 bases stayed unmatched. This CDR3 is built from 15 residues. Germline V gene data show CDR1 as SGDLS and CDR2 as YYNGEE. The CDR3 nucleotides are TGTGCCAGCAGCGTTCGACTAGCGGGATACAATGAGCAGTTCTTC. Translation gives CASSVRLAGYNEQFF.

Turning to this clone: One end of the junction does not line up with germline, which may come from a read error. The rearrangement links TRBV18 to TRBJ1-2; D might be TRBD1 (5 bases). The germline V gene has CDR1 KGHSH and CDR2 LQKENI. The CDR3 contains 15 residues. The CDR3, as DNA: TGTGCCAGCTCACCAGGAGTAGGGGCTAAGTATGGCTACACCTTC. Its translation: CASSPGVGAKYGYTF.

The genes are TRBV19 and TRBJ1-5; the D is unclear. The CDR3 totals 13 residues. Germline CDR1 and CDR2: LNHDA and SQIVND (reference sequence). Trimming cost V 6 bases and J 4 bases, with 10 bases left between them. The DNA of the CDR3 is TGTGCCAGTAGGCCAGGACTAAATCAGCCCCAGCATTTT. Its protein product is CASRPGLNQPQHF.

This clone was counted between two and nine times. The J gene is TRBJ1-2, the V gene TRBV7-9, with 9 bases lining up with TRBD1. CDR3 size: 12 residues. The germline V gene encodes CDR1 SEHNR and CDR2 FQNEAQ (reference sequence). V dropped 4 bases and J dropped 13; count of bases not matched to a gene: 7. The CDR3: CASSSRTGEVTF. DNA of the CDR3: TGTGCCAGCAGCTCCCGGACAGGGGAAGTCACCTTC.

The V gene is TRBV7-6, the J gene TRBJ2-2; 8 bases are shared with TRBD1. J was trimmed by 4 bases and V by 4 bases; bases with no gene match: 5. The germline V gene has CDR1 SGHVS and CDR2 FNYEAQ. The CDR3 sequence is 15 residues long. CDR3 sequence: CASSSTGASTGELFF. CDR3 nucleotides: TGTGCCAGCAGCTCGACAGGGGCCTCCACCGGGGAGCTGTTTTTT.

In nucleotides, the CDR3 is TGTGCCAGCAGCGGACGGGACTACCACACAGATACGCAGTATTTT. Amino acids: CASSGRDYHTDTQYF. The J gene is TRBJ2-3, the V gene TRBV9; 7 nucleotides agree with TRBD2. CDR1 is SGDLS, CDR2 YYNGEE, per germline. The trim removed 3 bases at V and 2 bases at J, leaving 6 bases unmatched. The CDR3 is made up of 15 amino acids.

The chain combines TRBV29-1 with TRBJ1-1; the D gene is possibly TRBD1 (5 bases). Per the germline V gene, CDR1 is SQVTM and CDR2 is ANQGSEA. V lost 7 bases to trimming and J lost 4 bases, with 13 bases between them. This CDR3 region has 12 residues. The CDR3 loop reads CSARGGTTEAFF. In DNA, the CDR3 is TGCAGCGCTCGCGGGGGGACCACTGAAGCTTTCTTT.

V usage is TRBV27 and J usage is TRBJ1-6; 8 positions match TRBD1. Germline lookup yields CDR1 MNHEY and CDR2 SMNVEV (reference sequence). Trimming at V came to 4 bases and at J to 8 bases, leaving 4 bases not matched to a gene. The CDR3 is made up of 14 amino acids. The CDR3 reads CASSWTGRDSPLHF. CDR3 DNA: TGTGCCAGCAGTTGGACAGGGCGGGATTCACCCCTCCACTTT.

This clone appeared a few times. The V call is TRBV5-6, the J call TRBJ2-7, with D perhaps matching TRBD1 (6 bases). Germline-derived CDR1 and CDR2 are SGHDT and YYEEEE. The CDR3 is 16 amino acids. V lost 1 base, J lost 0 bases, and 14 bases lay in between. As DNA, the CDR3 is TGTGCCAGCAGCTTGTTCAACCGGGACAACTCCTACGAGCAGTACTTC. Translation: CASSLFNRDNSYEQYF.

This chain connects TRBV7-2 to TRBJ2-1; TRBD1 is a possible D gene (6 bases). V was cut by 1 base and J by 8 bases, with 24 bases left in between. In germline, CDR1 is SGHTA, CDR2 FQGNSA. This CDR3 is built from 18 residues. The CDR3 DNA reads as TGTGCCAGCAGCTTAGATATTATCGTTCTCGCAGGGGACGATGAGCAGTTCTTC. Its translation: CASSLDIIVLAGDDEQFF.

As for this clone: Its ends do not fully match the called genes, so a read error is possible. As DNA, the CDR3 is TGTGCTAGCAGACCCCTACAGGGAGACGGGTACGCCGGGGAGCTGTTTTTT. Protein sequence: CASRPLQGDGYAGELFF. The chain carries TRBV7-7 and TRBJ2-2; D is perhaps TRBD1 (6 bases). The CDR3 totals 17 residues. CDR1 and CDR2 from the germline V gene are SSHAT and FNYEAQ (reference sequence). The whole variable domain, filled in from reference TRBV7-7 and TRBJ2-2, reads GAGVSQSPRYKVTKRGQDVTLRCDPISSHATLYWYQQALGQGPEFLTYFNYEAQPDKSGLPSDRFSAERPEGSISTLTIQRTEQRDSAMYRCASRPLQGDGYAGELFFGEGSRLTVL.

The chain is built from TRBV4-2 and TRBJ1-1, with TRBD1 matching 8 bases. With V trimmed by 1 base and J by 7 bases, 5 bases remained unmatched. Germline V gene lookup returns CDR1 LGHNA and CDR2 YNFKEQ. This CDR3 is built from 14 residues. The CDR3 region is CASSQGTGGGEAFF. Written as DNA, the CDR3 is TGTGCCAGCAGCCAAGGTACAGGGGGTGGTGAAGCTTTCTTT.

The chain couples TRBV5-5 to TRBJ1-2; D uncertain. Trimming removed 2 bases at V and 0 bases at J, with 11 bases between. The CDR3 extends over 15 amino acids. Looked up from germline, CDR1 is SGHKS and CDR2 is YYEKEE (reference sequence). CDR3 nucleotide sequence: TGTGCCAGCAGCTTAGGAGAGGGTTCTAACTATGGCTACACCTTC. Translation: CASSLGEGSNYGYTF.

For the CDR3, the DNA is TGCGCCAGCAGCCAAGATCCTAAAAGGGGGACAGGGAATCGTGGCTACACCTTC. Translated: CASSQDPKRGTGNRGYTF. The chain couples TRBV4-3 to TRBJ1-2; 9 positions agree with TRBD1. The germline V gene encodes CDR1 LGHNA and CDR2 YSLEER. This CDR3 region has 18 residues. J was trimmed by 7 bases and V by 0 bases; bases with no gene match: 15.

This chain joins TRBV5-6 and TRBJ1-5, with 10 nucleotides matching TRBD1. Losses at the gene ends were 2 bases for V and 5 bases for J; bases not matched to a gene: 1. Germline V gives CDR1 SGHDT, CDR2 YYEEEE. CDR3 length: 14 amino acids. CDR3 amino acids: CASSFGTGDQPQHF. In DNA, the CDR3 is TGTGCCAGCAGCTTCGGGACAGGGGATCAGCCCCAGCATTTT. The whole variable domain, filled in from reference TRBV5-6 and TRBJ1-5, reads DAGVTQSPTHLIKTRGQQVTLRCSPKSGHDTVSWYQQALGQGPQFIFQYYEEEERQRGNFPDRFSGHQFPNYSSELNVNALLLGDSALYLCASSFGTGDQPQHFGDGTRLSIL.

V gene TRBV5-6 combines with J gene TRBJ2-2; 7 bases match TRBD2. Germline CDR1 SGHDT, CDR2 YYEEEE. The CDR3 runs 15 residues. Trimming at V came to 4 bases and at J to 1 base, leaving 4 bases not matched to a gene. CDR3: CASSLAGENTGELFF. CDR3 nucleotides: TGTGCCAGCAGCCTTGCGGGGGAGAACACCGGGGAGCTGTTTTTT.

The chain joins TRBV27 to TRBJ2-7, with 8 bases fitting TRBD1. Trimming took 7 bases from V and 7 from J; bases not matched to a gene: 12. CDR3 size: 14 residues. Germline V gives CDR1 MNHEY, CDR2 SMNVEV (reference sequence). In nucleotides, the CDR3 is TGTGCCAGCACCTCGACAGGGGCCTTAATGGAGCAGTACTTC. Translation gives CASTSTGALMEQYF.

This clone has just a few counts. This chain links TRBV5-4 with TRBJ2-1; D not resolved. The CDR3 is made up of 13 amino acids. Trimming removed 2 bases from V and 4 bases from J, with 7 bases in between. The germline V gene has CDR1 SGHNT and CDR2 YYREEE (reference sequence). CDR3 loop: CASSFQDYNEQFF. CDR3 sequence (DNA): TGTGCCAGCAGCTTCCAGGATTACAATGAGCAGTTCTTC.

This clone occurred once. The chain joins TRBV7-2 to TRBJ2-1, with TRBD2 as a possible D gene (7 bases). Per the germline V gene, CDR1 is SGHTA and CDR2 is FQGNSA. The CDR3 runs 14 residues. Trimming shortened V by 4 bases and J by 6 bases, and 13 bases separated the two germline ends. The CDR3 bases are TGTGCCAGCAGCTGGGGGGGCGGCCGCAATGAGCAGTTCTTC. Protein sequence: CASSWGGGRNEQFF.